The 20 T cell receptor beta chains listed next were all sequenced from one sample in a study of human T cells and chemical hapten exposure. Time point in this sample: patch test 2, 6 weeks after DPC sensitization. Specified treatment: therapeutic diphenylcyclopropenone sensitization with weekly scalp DPC. TCRdb re-called the RACE reads through MiXCR, storing one row per CDR3 protein. Here the sample spans roughly 380,000 distinct CDR3 sequences, more than 5% being singletons. The sequenced sample was whole blood, obtained in connection with sensitization to the hapten diphenylcyclopropenone (DPC). The receptors here all came from a woman under 30 with alopecia areata. Some clones in this sample may be carry-over from other donors' samples.

This clonotype was seen many times. The chain couples TRBV7-3 to TRBJ1-5, with unresolved D. CDR1 is SGHTA and CDR2 is FQGTGA in the germline V gene. V was cut by 3 bases and J by 6 bases, with 9 bases left in between. CDR3 length: 13 residues. The CDR3 bases are TGTGCCAGCAGCTTTGATAGTGGTCAGCCCCAGCATTTT. It encodes CASSFDSGQPQHF.

Ten or more counts support this clonotype. The chain uses TRBV6-2 or TRBV6-3 and TRBJ1-5, with 7 bases identical to TRBD1. CDR3 length: 15 residues. V shed 6 bases and J 2 bases; nucleotides not matched to a gene: 7. CDR1 is MNHEY, CDR2 SVGEGT, per germline. Written as DNA, the CDR3 is TGTGCCAGCAGGCCCGACAGGGTCGGCAATCAGCCCCAGCATTTT. Its protein product is CASRPDRVGNQPQHF.

The genes are TRBV7-2 and TRBJ2-2; 8 bases agree with TRBD2. Looked up from germline, CDR1 is SGHTA and CDR2 is FQGNSA. V lost 5 bases, J lost 7 bases, and 15 bases stayed unmatched. The CDR3 totals 17 residues. The CDR3 spells CASSPDLIDGTSGELFF. The CDR3 coding sequence is TGTGCCAGCAGCCCCGACCTGATAGACGGGACTAGCGGGGAGCTGTTTTTT.

In this sample, this clonotype turned up many times. The chain combines TRBV7-9 with TRBJ2-7; D unresolved. The ends were cut back, 1 base at V and 6 bases at J, with 10 bases in the middle. Germline V CDR1 and CDR2: SEHNR, FQNEAQ (reference sequence). The CDR3 runs 13 residues. CDR3 sequence reads: CASSLGGLVEQYF. The CDR3 DNA follows: TGTGCCAGCAGCTTAGGAGGTCTGGTCGAGCAGTACTTC.

The V and J genes are TRBV18 and TRBJ2-7; the D call may be TRBD1 or TRBD2 (5 bases each). Trimming took off 2 bases at V and 3 bases at J, with 11 bases between the two ends. This CDR3 has 14 amino acids. CDR1 is KGHSH, CDR2 LQKENI, per germline. The CDR3 spells CASSPRGRDYEQYF. CDR3 nucleotides: TGTGCCAGCTCACCAAGGGGACGGGACTACGAGCAGTACTTC.

There are many counts of this clonotype. The V and J genes are TRBV20-1 and TRBJ1-1; 9 nucleotides match TRBD1. V lost 3 bases to trimming and J lost 9 bases; unmatched junction nucleotides: 11. Germline V gene data show CDR1 as DFQATT and CDR2 as SNEGSKA (reference sequence). The CDR3 runs to 14 residues. CDR3 sequence reads: CSASPPGQGGQAFF. The CDR3 DNA reads as TGCAGTGCTAGTCCTCCGGGACAGGGAGGGCAAGCTTTCTTT.

This clonotype came up a few times. V is TRBV4-3 and J is TRBJ2-1, with D maybe TRBD1 (6 bases). Germline CDR1 LGHNA, CDR2 YSLEER. The CDR3 runs 14 residues. V dropped 1 base and J dropped 8 bases, with 12 bases sitting between them. The CDR3 here is CASSQVRWGHEQFF. The CDR3 coding sequence is TGCGCCAGCAGCCAAGTTCGGTGGGGGCATGAGCAGTTCTTC.

This clonotype was detected many times. This chain joins TRBV7-2 and TRBJ1-5, with 8 bases identical to TRBD1. The length of the CDR3 is 17 residues. J was trimmed by 1 base and V by 1 base; bases with no gene match: 6. The germline CDR1 and CDR2 sequences are SGHTA and FQGNSA. The CDR3 nucleotides read TGTGCCAGCAGCTTAGTCGGTACAGGGGGAAGCAATCAGCCCCAGCATTTT. As protein: CASSLVGTGGSNQPQHF.

This clonotype was seen a handful of times. The V gene is TRBV5-6, the J gene TRBJ1-5; D is undetermined. The CDR3 loop spans 16 amino acids. The V end lost 0 bases, the J end lost 2 bases, and 12 bases lay between the germline ends. CDR1 SGHDT and CDR2 YYEEEE come from the germline V gene. CDR3 sequence (DNA): TGTGCCAGCAGCTTGGTAGGGTATTCGGGCAATCAGCCCCAGCATTTT. Protein sequence: CASSLVGYSGNQPQHF.

This clonotype came up many times. V is TRBV20-1 and J is TRBJ1-2; D is perhaps TRBD1 (5 bases). V was pared by 2 bases and J by 8 bases, with 15 bases between. Germline V lookup: CDR1 DFQATT, CDR2 SNEGSKA (reference sequence). The length of the CDR3 is 13 residues. The CDR3, as DNA: TGCAGTGCTAGATATCCAGGTCAGGGCGGCTACACCTTC. It yields the protein CSARYPGQGGYTF.

This clonotype was detected many times. This sequence joins TRBV12-3 or TRBV12-4 and TRBJ1-1, with D perhaps TRBD1 (5 bases). V was shortened by 8 bases and J by 0 bases, with 16 bases between the two germline ends. This CDR3 region has 15 residues. CDR3 DNA sequence: TGTGCCAGCCTCCCGGGGGACGGGATGAACACTGAAGCTTTCTTT. The encoded protein is CASLPGDGMNTEAFF.

The genes are TRBV11-2 and TRBJ2-1; TRBD2 matches 8 bases. CDR1 is SGHAT and CDR2 is FQNNGV in the germline V gene. The CDR3 has 16 amino acids. V shed 5 bases, J shed 8 bases, and the junction held 14 bases outside the gene matches. The CDR3 is CASSPLSGGDDHEQFF. In nucleotides, the CDR3 is TGTGCCAGCAGCCCTCTCAGCGGGGGCGACGACCATGAGCAGTTCTTC.

This clonotype showed up many times. The chain carries TRBV29-1 and TRBJ1-1; 7 positions agree with TRBD1. This CDR3 has 14 residues. Germline V gene lookup returns CDR1 SQVTM and CDR2 ANQGSEA. The junction had 8 bases not matched to a gene; V was cut back by 7 bases and J by 0 bases. In DNA, the CDR3 is TGCAGCGGGACAGGAGGGGGGATGAACACTGAAGCTTTCTTT. It specifies CSGTGGGMNTEAFF.

This clonotype appeared many times. V gene TRBV7-9 combines with J gene TRBJ1-1, with D perhaps TRBD1 (5 bases). V was shortened by 4 bases and J by 10 bases, with 13 bases between the two germline ends. This CDR3 contains 12 residues. Germline V gives CDR1 SEHNR, CDR2 FQNEAQ (reference sequence). This chain's CDR3 is CASSSRDIGAFF. Written as DNA, the CDR3 is TGTGCCAGCAGCTCCAGGGATATCGGAGCTTTCTTT. Full variable domain (rest looked up from reference TRBV7-9 and TRBJ1-1): DTGVSQNPRHKITKRGQNVTFRCDPISEHNRLYWYRQTLGQGPEFLTYFQNEAQLEKSRLLSDRFSAERPKGSFSTLEIQRTEQGDSAMYLCASSSRDIGAFFGQGTRLTVV.

This clonotype was observed at least ten times. V and J are TRBV3-1 and TRBJ1-2; tentative D call: TRBD1 (5 bases). The CDR3 is 13 residues long. The V gene's germline CDR1 is LGHDT and CDR2 YNNKEL (reference sequence). V shed 4 bases and J shed 4 bases, with 10 bases lying between them. The CDR3 spells CASSLDISYGYTF. The DNA for the CDR3 is TGTGCCAGCAGCCTGGACATCAGCTATGGCTACACCTTC.

This clonotype came up a few times. This chain joins TRBV9 and TRBJ1-6, with D unclear. There are 13 residues in the CDR3. V dropped 4 bases and J dropped 10 bases, with 12 bases sitting between them. Germline-derived CDR1 and CDR2 are SGDLS and YYNGEE. The CDR3: CASSQDRVSPLHF. The CDR3 nucleotides are TGTGCCAGCAGCCAGGACCGGGTATCACCCCTCCACTTT.

Many counts were recorded for this clonotype. V is TRBV4-2 and J is TRBJ2-2, with TRBD2 matching 7 bases. The germline V gene has CDR1 LGHNA and CDR2 YNFKEQ. The junction had 3 bases not matched to a gene; V was cut back by 0 bases and J by 2 bases. The CDR3 length is 16 residues. The CDR3 protein is CASSQDLGLNTGELFF. The CDR3 DNA sequence: TGTGCCAGCAGCCAAGATCTGGGACTAAACACCGGGGAGCTGTTTTTT.

This clonotype was picked up a small number of times. The chain employs TRBV20-1 and TRBJ1-2; the match to TRBD1 covers 9 bases. The CDR3 runs to 15 residues. V gave up 5 bases and J gave up 4 bases; unmatched junction bases: 11. Germline CDR1 DFQATT, CDR2 SNEGSKA (reference sequence). The DNA of the CDR3 is TGCAGTGCTTCTAACGTCCTGGACAGGGGCTATGGCTACACCTTC. It yields the protein CSASNVLDRGYGYTF.

This clonotype was detected many times. The V call is TRBV28, the J call TRBJ2-7; tentatively, D is TRBD1 or TRBD2 (7 bases each). Germline V CDR1 and CDR2: MDHEN, SYDVKM. With 3 bases removed from V and 2 bases from J, the gap between germline ends came to 14 bases. CDR3 size: 15 residues. The CDR3 DNA is TGTGCCAGCAGTTTGGTGGGAGGGACAGCCTACGAGCAGTACTTC. This codes for CASSLVGGTAYEQYF.

This clonotype was observed at least ten times. The rearrangement joins TRBV7-6 to TRBJ2-2, with D uncertain. The V and J ends lost 8 bases and 1 base respectively, with 14 bases between them. The CDR3 spans 15 residues. Germline loops: CDR1 SGHVS, CDR2 FNYEAQ. The CDR3 DNA sequence: TGTGCCAGCCGGGCGAGAATGGGGAACACCGGGGAGCTGTTTTTT. Translated: CASRARMGNTGELFF.